This T cell receptor (beta chain) was recovered during a study of blood T cell repertoires in COVID-19. Study overall: Acute and convalescent COVID-19 samples came from the United States, Italy and Spain. PBMCs, B-cell-depleted T cells, or T cells were the source of the cDNA or gDNA that made up the material.

Germline loops: CDR1 SGHTA, CDR2 FQGNSA. This CDR3 spans 14 amino acids. Trimming pared 6 bases from V and 8 bases from J, leaving 19 bases between. TCRdb's copy holds only in-frame clones and misses some; the assay was immunoSEQ multiplex PCR. The sample consists of fewer than 110,000 clones, roughly 80% of them appearing once. This TCR came from a human donor in a cohort sampled during active COVID-19. Sequences were obtained from peripheral blood. The chain employs TRBV7-2 and TRBJ1-1; no clear D. CDR3 region: CASSSDSRAAEAFF. In nucleotides, the CDR3 is TGTGCCAGCAGTTCTGACTCGCGGGCCGCCGAAGCTTTCTTT.